The text below deals with one TCR beta chain. Its antigen specificity is not known. No quality values exist for individual bases; no much larger clone is one base distant. The data belong to a study of blood T cell repertoires in COVID-19 (dated by TCRdb to about 2020). Regarding the study in general: Samples covering the acute and convalescent phases of COVID-19 were provided by collaborators in the United States, Italy and Spain. The prospective study material was composed of cDNA or gDNA derived from T cells, B-cell-depleted T cells, or PBMCs. The dataset comprised deeply sampled blood TCRbeta repertoires from subjects exposed to, actively infected with, or recovered from COVID-19. The repertoires were released in a freely available public database meant as a resource for research on the immune response to SARS-CoV-2. The samples were drawn from the first 160 participants of the ongoing ImmuneRACE study and from roughly 1,300 subjects provided by 6 global collaborators. The sample metadata nearly always contained a de-identified subject ID, COVID-19 status, age in years and sex. Where available, HLA class I and class II types were obtained from metadata supplied by the sample provider rather than from assay-based typing.

TCRbeta CDR3 regions were amplified from genomic DNA by means of the immunoSEQ Assay, a bias-controlled multiplex PCR. Turning to the authors' computational methods: The number of nucleated cells in each sample was estimated by amplification of reference gene primers within the assay. To quantify the absolute abundance of each unique TCRbeta CDR3 rearrangement, sequence reads were collapsed and filtered. Productive Simpson clonality was computed per sample as the square root of Simpson's diversity index over productive rearrangements. TCRdb's version of the immuneACCESS table is confined to in-frame rearrangements and falls short of the full clone set. An unresolved V gene accounts for under half of the shortfall where checked; the remainder is of unknown origin. V, J and clone size were drawn from that table, and D and trimming were deduced from the DNA. For this sample the table gives about 260,000 clones, of which around 86% were detected only once. Jointly, the top ten make up roughly 1.6% of the sample.

A second Seattle source provided samples from volunteer blood donors who had recovered from COVID-19. Collaborating institutions collected whole blood in K2EDTA tubes following their own protocols. Collaborator samples were shipped for TCRbeta analysis as frozen whole blood, isolated PBMCs, or DNA extracted from either sample type. Beyond this particular receptor, the publication reports: The quantity of clinical and demographic metadata differed by source and by participant and was supplied without curation.

Trimming costs V 3 bases and J 6 bases, and their ends lie 13 bases apart. The CDR3 has 13 amino acids, counting the end cysteine and phenylalanine. The only DNA kept is the CDR3, 39 bases in frame from the first base. Reading the germline V gene (reference sequence) gives CDR1 SGHNT and CDR2 YYREEE. The source of this sequence is a middle-aged woman who had recovered from COVID-19. This chain joins TRBV5-4 to TRBJ2-7; TRBD1 might be the D gene, on 5 matching bases. Sequences were obtained from peripheral blood. The CDR3 reads as follows: CASSSSGLGEQYF. The DNA sequence is given as TGTGCCAGCAGCTCGTCAGGGTTGGGCGAGCAGTACTTC.